This T cell receptor beta chain was observed in a study of blood T cells in healthy people across ages. Findings and caveats of the study: CMV status of donors was not determined, possibly confounding expanded clonotype changes. Per-million-T-cell TCR beta diversity fell roughly linearly with age.

Germline V gene lookup returns CDR1 MNHEY and CDR2 SVGEGT. The CDR3 is made up of 16 amino acids. V lost 3 bases and J 3 bases, leaving 17 bases between the germline ends. The individuals who served as donors were healthy Caucasians living in Russia, aged roughly 6 to 95. About this clonotype: Antigen specificity is unknown.

For the second PCR, which ran for about 6 to 12 cycles, a sample-barcoded 5' primer and a J-beta primer mix were used. In TCRdb, the 5' RACE reads were re-called with MiXCR into one record per CDR3 protein. Of 1 million to 1.2 million distinct CDR3 sequences in the sample, 35% to 40% were seen once. The sequencing input was blood. The source of this sequence is a man between 18 and 35 years old in good health. J is TRBJ1-1 and V is TRBV6-2 or TRBV6-3; tentatively, D is TRBD1 (6 bases). The CDR3 reads CASSYTPGQLDTEAFF. The CDR3 coding sequence is TGTGCCAGCAGTTATACGCCTGGACAGTTGGACACTGAAGCTTTCTTT.